This T cell receptor beta chain was sequenced in a study of shared clonotypes between healthy human individuals. Findings and caveats of the study: Enrolling few donors narrowed the genetic and exposure-history diversity that was represented. Among non-shared clonotypes, generation probabilities were lower than among those shared by all four donors. Sequencing depth was a factor that was expected to affect clonotype sharing among donors.

Naivety among CD8 cells was defined by CD45RO negativity and positive CCR7 selection, thereby excluding terminally differentiated effector memory CD45RA+ cells. Genomic DNA of every subset was divided equally among multiple immunoSEQ plates. TCRdb's table, derived via immunoSEQ multiplex PCR, lists solely in-frame clones and lacks some. The sample records about 2 million clones, about 95% being singletons. This clone has just one count. Its antigen is not known. Other nucleotide sequences in the sample specify the same CDR3. The CDR3 runs to 13 residues. CDR1 and CDR2 from the germline V gene are GTSNPN and SVGIG (reference sequence). The ends were cut back, 0 bases at V and 4 bases at J, with 7 bases in the middle.

The TCR was taken from a man between 18 and 35 years old in good health. Sequences were obtained from naive CD8+ T cells sorted from blood. V usage is TRBV30 and J usage is TRBJ2-1; D ambiguous. The CDR3 sequence is CAWSVLGYNEQFF. The CDR3 region has the DNA TGTGCCTGGAGTGTACTGGGTTACAATGAGCAGTTCTTC.